This TCR beta chain is from a study of CD8+CD57+ T cells in acquired aplastic anemia. Study-level results: Patients and controls shared some 30 CD8+ CDR3 sequences, highly expressed in patients. In CD8+ cells, Simpson's diversity showed no significant difference between patients and controls.

Deletions cut 5 bases from V and 6 bases from J, with 11 bases between. The germline V gene encodes CDR1 SNHLY and CDR2 FYNNEI. The CDR3 is 12 amino acids. The authors sequenced patients whose flow cytometry had shown CD8+CD57+ cell expansion. There were no patients without severe acquired aplastic anemia. Genomic DNA provided the template from which TCR beta VDJ and CDR3 profiles were obtained. A single record per CDR3 protein comes from TCRdb applying MiXCR to the reads. Of 150,000 to 180,000 distinct CDR3 sequences listed, 40% to 65% are singletons. There are a few counts of this clonotype. The antigen remains unidentified.

The V call is TRBV2, the J call TRBJ2-7, with D hard to call. Sequenced input: sorted CD4+, CD8+, or CD8+CD57+ T cells (not recorded which) from PBMCs. The origin of this receptor is a human donor with aplastic anemia. CDR3 nucleotides: TGTGCCAGCAGTTTACTCAATAGCGAGCAGTACTTC. As protein: CASSLLNSEQYF.